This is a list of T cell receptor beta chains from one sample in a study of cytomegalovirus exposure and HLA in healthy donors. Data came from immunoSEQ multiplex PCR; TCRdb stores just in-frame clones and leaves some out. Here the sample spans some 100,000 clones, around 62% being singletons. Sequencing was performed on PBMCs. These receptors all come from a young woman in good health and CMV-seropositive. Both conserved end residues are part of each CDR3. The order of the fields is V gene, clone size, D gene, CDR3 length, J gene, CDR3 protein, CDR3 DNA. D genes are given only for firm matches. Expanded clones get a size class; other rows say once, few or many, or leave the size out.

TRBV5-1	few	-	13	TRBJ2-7	CASSLDTLMEQYF	TGCGCCAGCAGCTTGGACACGCTGATGGAGCAGTACTTC
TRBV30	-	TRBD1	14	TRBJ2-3	CAWRRQGVSDTQYF	TGTGCCTGGAGAAGGCAGGGGGTCTCAGATACGCAGTATTTT
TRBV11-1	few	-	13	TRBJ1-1	CASTVSGNTEAFF	TGTGCCAGCACGGTTTCGGGGAACACTGAAGCTTTCTTT
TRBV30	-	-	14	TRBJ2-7	CAWSVVGQTYEQYF	TGTGCCTGGAGTGTAGTCGGACAAACCTACGAGCAGTACTTC
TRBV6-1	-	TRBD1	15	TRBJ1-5	CASSARQGSNQPQHF	TGTGCCAGCAGTGCAAGACAGGGGAGCAATCAGCCCCAGCATTTT
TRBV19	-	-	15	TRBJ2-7	CASSEGGWGSYEQYF	TGTGCCAGTAGTGAGGGGGGGTGGGGGTCCTACGAGCAGTACTTC
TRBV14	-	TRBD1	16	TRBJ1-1	CASSQGGTGANTEAFF	TGTGCCAGCAGCCAAGGGGGGACAGGGGCGAACACTGAAGCTTTCTTT
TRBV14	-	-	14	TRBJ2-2	CASSQRDFSGELFF	TGTGCCAGCAGCCAACGAGACTTCTCCGGGGAGCTGTTTTTT
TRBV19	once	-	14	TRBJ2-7	CASSIGGIAYEQYF	TGTGCCAGTAGTATAGGAGGGATTGCCTACGAGCAGTACTTC
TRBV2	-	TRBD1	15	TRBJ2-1	CASKASGQGAHEQFF	TGTGCCAGCAAAGCGTCGGGACAGGGTGCCCATGAGCAGTTCTTC
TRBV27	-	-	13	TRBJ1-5	CASSFRPGGSQHF	TGTGCCAGCAGTTTCAGGCCCGGGGGGTCCCAGCATTTT
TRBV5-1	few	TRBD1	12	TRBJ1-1	CASSPDRASAFF	TGCGCCAGCAGCCCGGACAGGGCTTCGGCTTTCTTT
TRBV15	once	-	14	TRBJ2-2	CATSKQGGAGELFF	TGTGCCACCAGCAAACAGGGTGGGGCCGGGGAGCTGTTTTTT